Listed below are T cell receptor beta chains from one sample, sequenced in a study of T cells in Graves' hyperthyroidism and ophthalmopathy. From the multiplex PCR reads, TCRdb called clonotypes with MiXCR, one entry per CDR3 protein. Here the sample spans 300,000 to 400,000 distinct CDR3 sequences, roughly a fifth being singletons. The sample taken for sequencing was blood. All receptors come from a woman aged 50 to 65 with Graves' hyperthyroidism. Each CDR3 is given with its conserved first and last residue. D genes are given only for firm matches. The size field is filled for only some rows; it gives once, few, many or a size class.

D	V	J	size	CDR3	DNA
.	TRBV30	TRBJ1-3	.	CAWSVPGGWNGNTIYF	TGTGCCTGGAGTGTACCGGGGGGATGGAATGGAAACACCATATATTTT
.	TRBV19	TRBJ1-1	.	CASTQRAGLVMNTEAFF	TGTGCCAGTACCCAGAGGGCAGGGTTGGTAATGAACACTGAAGCTTTCTTT
.	TRBV5-1	TRBJ2-4	many	CASSLGGLDVNIQYF	TGCGCCAGCAGCTTGGGGGGACTGGACGTGAACATTCAGTACTTC
.	TRBV7-9	TRBJ2-1	many	CASSTGIEQFF	TGTGCCAGCAGCACCGGGATTGAGCAGTTCTTC
.	TRBV6-4	TRBJ1-1	few	CASSDGSVGPNTEAFF	TGTGCCAGCAGTGACGGGAGTGTGGGCCCTAACACTGAAGCTTTCTTT
TRBD1	TRBV10-3	TRBJ2-1	.	CATRDREGNEQFF	TGTGCCACCCGGGACAGGGAAGGTAATGAGCAGTTCTTC
TRBD2	TRBV11-3	TRBJ2-2	few	CASSPSGGVRSGELFF	TGTGCCAGCAGCCCTAGCGGGGGGGTTCGAAGCGGGGAGCTGTTTTTT
.	TRBV9	TRBJ1-6	.	CASSISGRMSSPLHF	TGTGCCAGCAGCATCAGTGGGCGGATGAGTTCACCCCTCCACTTT
.	TRBV6-1	TRBJ2-7	many	CASSVSSYEQYF	TGTGCCAGCAGTGTCAGCTCCTACGAGCAGTACTTC
.	TRBV20-1	TRBJ2-3	.	CSASLADTQYF	TGCAGTGCCTCACTAGCCGATACGCAGTATTTT
.	TRBV19	TRBJ1-1	.	CASSREGMYTEAFF	TGTGCCAGTAGTCGGGAGGGGATGTACACTGAAGCTTTCTTT
.	TRBV15	TRBJ1-4	many	CATSGWANEKLFF	TGTGCCACCTCAGGTTGGGCTAATGAAAAACTGTTTTTT
.	TRBV7-8	TRBJ2-1	many	CASSLASHYNEQFF	TGTGCCAGCAGCTTAGCGTCCCACTACAATGAGCAGTTCTTC
TRBD2	TRBV27	TRBJ2-7	.	CASSSSGSSYEQYF	TGTGCCAGCAGTTCTAGCGGGAGTAGTTACGAGCAGTACTTC
.	TRBV7-6	TRBJ2-3	many	CASSSAVADTQYF	TGTGCCAGCAGCTCGGCTGTTGCAGATACGCAGTATTTT
TRBD2	TRBV3-1	TRBJ2-3	.	CASSRGGAGDTQYF	TGTGCCAGCAGCCGCGGGGGGGCGGGAGATACGCAGTATTTT
TRBD1	TRBV19	TRBJ1-5	.	CASSPSPTGGGQPQHF	TGTGCCAGTAGTCCGAGTCCTACAGGGGGCGGTCAGCCCCAGCATTTT
TRBD1	TRBV28	TRBJ2-7	.	CASSTTGGLSYEQYF	TGTGCCAGCAGTACAACAGGGGGCCTCTCCTACGAGCAGTACTTC
.	TRBV18	TRBJ2-5	many	CASSSGPKETQYF	TGTGCCAGCTCATCGGGCCCCAAAGAGACCCAGTACTTC
TRBD1	TRBV12-3/TRBV12-4	TRBJ2-2	many	CASTGGLDTGELFF	TGTGCCAGTACAGGGGGGTTGGACACCGGGGAGCTGTTTTTT
TRBD2	TRBV18	TRBJ2-7	once	CASSPQGLSGGDEQYF	TGTGCCAGCTCACCCCAGGGACTATCGGGAGGAGACGAGCAGTACTTC
.	TRBV28	TRBJ2-1	few	CARLTGSYNEQFF	TGTGCCAGATTGACTGGCTCCTACAATGAGCAGTTCTTC
TRBD2	TRBV7-2	TRBJ2-7	many	CASSLAGLVSHEQYF	TGTGCCAGCAGCTTAGCGGGACTAGTCAGCCACGAGCAGTACTTC
TRBD1	TRBV19	TRBJ1-1	few	CASSFGTGGGTEAFF	TGTGCCAGTAGTTTCGGGACAGGGGGCGGGACTGAAGCTTTCTTT
.	TRBV10-3	TRBJ2-5	many	CAIRGGETQYF	TGTGCCATCAGGGGAGGAGAGACCCAGTACTTC
TRBD2	TRBV5-1	TRBJ2-1	many	CASSPSLAGGPGEQFF	TGCGCCAGCAGCCCTTCACTAGCGGGGGGGCCGGGGGAGCAGTTCTTC
TRBD2	TRBV6-2/TRBV6-3	TRBJ2-1	few	CASSRIPPQAGAYNEQSF	TGTGCCAGCAGTCGTATCCCCCCCCAAGCGGGGGCCTACAATGAGCAGTCCTTC
.	TRBV5-1	TRBJ2-3	.	CASSLAQGWADTQYF	TGCGCCAGCAGCTTGGCCCAGGGCTGGGCAGATACGCAGTATTTT
.	TRBV5-4	TRBJ2-3	few	CASSLDYKNTDTQYF	TGTGCCAGCAGCTTGGACTACAAAAACACAGATACGCAGTATTTT
.	TRBV11-2	TRBJ1-2	once	CASSFPRDKPYGYTF	TGTGCCAGCAGCTTCCCCCGGGACAAGCCCTATGGTTACACCTTC
.	TRBV6-1	TRBJ2-7	few	CASMLETLSYEQYF	TGTGCCAGCATGCTGGAAACCCTATCCTACGAGCAGTACTTC
.	TRBV11-2	TRBJ2-7	many	CASSPRLVHEQYF	TGTGCCAGCAGCCCCAGACTAGTGCACGAGCAGTACTTC
.	TRBV12-3/TRBV12-4	TRBJ2-7	.	CASSWTGTPREQYF	TGTGCCAGCAGTTGGACCGGGACCCCGCGGGAGCAGTACTTC
TRBD2	TRBV28	TRBJ2-1	.	CASSHKTSGDSYNEQFF	TGTGCCAGCAGTCACAAGACTAGCGGTGACTCCTACAATGAGCAGTTCTTC
.	TRBV7-9	TRBJ2-1	.	CASSLAGSMVAYNEQFF	TGTGCCAGCAGCTTAGCGGGTAGTATGGTGGCCTACAATGAGCAGTTCTTC